This T cell receptor beta chain was recorded in a study of shared clonotypes between healthy human individuals. DNA at about 210 ng, tens of thousands of T cell genomes, went into sorted-subset replicate PCRs. Per the study methods: Sequence data from immunoSEQ were junction-only and lacked quality scores; consequently, filtering differed. The data were produced by immunoSEQ multiplex PCR, yet TCRdb's version contains in-frame clones alone and is incomplete. V and J calls plus clone size are reproduced from that table; the DNA served to infer D and trimming. This table has under 650,000 clones, 96% appearing once. On this clone itself: Its antigen is unidentified.

Study-level results: Non-shared clonotypes displayed generation probabilities falling below those of clonotypes present in all four donors.

The sample taken for sequencing was naive CD4+ T cells sorted from blood. Subset given: CD45RA+ positively selected. This receptor was identified in a woman aged 25 to 39 in good health.

CDR3 protein: CASSYSGTGGSNEQYF. The CDR3 DNA reads as TGTGCCAGCAGTTACTCGGGGACAGGGGGTAGCAACGAGCAGTACTTC. V usage is TRBV6-6 and J usage is TRBJ2-7, with 11 bases matching TRBD1. Germline V gene data show CDR1 as MNHNY and CDR2 as SVGAGI (reference sequence). The V segment lost 0 bases and the J segment 5 bases; nucleotides outside the gene matches: 6. This CDR3 comprises 16 residues.